The next 21 T cell receptor beta chains were all read from a single sample in a study of T-cell reconstitution after alpha-beta-depleted transplantation in children. Preparation of the TCRbeta library used unique molecular identifiers. From the PCR reads, TCRdb called clonotypes with MiXCR, one entry per CDR3 protein. Among a few hundred thousand distinct CDR3 sequences, around 21% were seen once, and the ten largest hold 3% to 4%. This specimen consisted of PBMCs from the stem cell graft donor, obtained from the stem cell graft. These receptors all stem from a human donor who donated a stem cell graft to a child with acute myeloid leukemia.

The CDR3 here is CASSSQRGQREGDTQYF. The CDR3 nucleotides are TGCGCCAGCAGCTCCCAACGGGGGCAGCGGGAGGGAGATACGCAGTATTTT. The V and J genes are TRBV5-1 and TRBJ2-3; the match to TRBD2 covers 10 bases. The CDR3 contains 17 residues. Germline lookup yields CDR1 SGHRS and CDR2 YFSETQ. J was trimmed by 5 bases and V by 3 bases; bases with no gene match: 12.

This clonotype was recorded a few times. This sequence joins TRBV10-3 and TRBJ2-2; 9 bases map to TRBD1. V shed 6 bases, J shed 5 bases, and the junction held 4 bases outside the gene matches. Germline V CDR1 and CDR2: ENHRY, SYGVKD. The length of the CDR3 is 14 residues. The CDR3 DNA follows: TGTGCCATCAGGCGGGACAGGGATACCGGGGAGCTGTTTTTT. Its translation: CAIRRDRDTGELFF.

The sample holds a few counts of this clonotype. The chain recombines TRBV27 with TRBJ2-2; D not certain. This CDR3 contains 14 residues. Germline values: CDR1 MNHEY, CDR2 SMNVEV (reference sequence). V gave up 3 bases and J gave up 3 bases, with 8 bases separating them. The CDR3 sequence: CASSFFEDTGELFF. DNA for the CDR3: TGTGCCAGCAGTTTTTTTGAGGACACCGGGGAGCTGTTTTTT.

V gene TRBV27 combines with J gene TRBJ1-5; no reliable D call. This CDR3 has 13 residues. The V end lost 2 bases, the J end lost 7 bases, and 9 bases lay between the germline ends. Germline CDR1 reads MNHEY; CDR2 reads SMNVEV (reference sequence). The CDR3, as DNA: TGTGCCAGCAGTTTAGAAATGGGACAGCCCCAGCATTTT. It encodes CASSLEMGQPQHF.

This clonotype appeared many times. The J gene is TRBJ2-1, the V gene TRBV12-3 or TRBV12-4; 7 nucleotides align to TRBD2. The CDR3 is made up of 16 amino acids. V shed 7 bases, J shed 0 bases, and the junction held 9 bases outside the gene matches. CDR3 sequence (DNA): TGTGCCAGCACCTCACTGGGCGGGAGCTCCTACAATGAGCAGTTCTTC. This encodes CASTSLGGSSYNEQFF.

J is TRBJ2-5 and V is TRBV7-2; no definite D call. Deletions cut 8 bases from V and 2 bases from J, with 6 bases between. The CDR3 length is 11 residues. Germline V gene lookup returns CDR1 SGHTA and CDR2 FQGNSA. The CDR3 DNA reads TGTGCCAGCGCCAGTCAAGAGACCCAGTACTTC. Its protein product is CASASQETQYF.

This clonotype was picked up one time. The chain links TRBV4-3 to TRBJ2-6, with no clear D. CDR1 and CDR2 from the germline V gene are LGHNA and YSLEER. The CDR3 totals 17 residues. The V end lost 4 bases, the J end lost 0 bases, and 13 bases lay between the germline ends. CDR3: CASSPQARHSGANVLTF. In nucleotides, the CDR3 is TGCGCCAGCAGCCCCCAGGCGAGGCACTCTGGGGCCAACGTCCTGACTTTC.

This clonotype occurred many times. V is TRBV25-1 and J is TRBJ1-1, with D possibly TRBD1 on 5 matching bases. V lost 2 bases and J 5 bases, leaving 18 bases between the germline ends. CDR3 length: 16 residues. The germline V gene has CDR1 MGHDK and CDR2 SYGVNS. The CDR3 region is CASSETGTQMGTEAFF. The CDR3 DNA is TGTGCCAGCAGTGAAACCGGGACGCAAATGGGGACTGAAGCTTTCTTT. Full variable domain (rest looked up from reference TRBV25-1 and TRBJ1-1): EADIYQTPRYLVIGTGKKITLECSQTMGHDKMYWYQQDPGMELHLIHYSYGVNSTEKGDLSSESTVSRIRTEHFPLTLESARPSHTSQYLCASSETGTQMGTEAFFGQGTRLTVV.

This clonotype was observed many times. The chain has TRBV20-1 and TRBJ2-1; 12 bases are a match to TRBD2. Unmatched junction bases numbered 17, after V lost 0 bases and J lost 5 bases. The CDR3 has 20 residues. Germline V gene sequence: CDR1 DFQATT, CDR2 SNEGSKA (reference sequence). CDR3 DNA: TGCAGTGCTAGAGATTATCCCCGACCTAGCGGGAGGGTTACTAACAATGAGCAGTTCTTC. This sequence encodes CSARDYPRPSGRVTNNEQFF.

V is TRBV7-9 and J is TRBJ2-7, with D possibly being TRBD1 (7 bases). This CDR3 has 15 residues. The germline V and J ends were trimmed by 6 bases and 2 bases, with 17 bases remaining between them. Germline CDR1 is SEHNR and CDR2 is FQNEAQ (reference sequence). As DNA, the CDR3 is TGTGCCAGCAGTCACTCGGGGGACAGAGCCTACGAGCAGTACTTC. Its protein is CASSHSGDRAYEQYF.

The sample holds many counts of this clonotype. The chain employs TRBV5-1 and TRBJ2-3; 7 bases map to TRBD2. The CDR3 covers 15 residues. CDR1 is SGHRS and CDR2 is YFSETQ in the germline V gene. The V segment lost 2 bases and the J segment 5 bases; nucleotides outside the gene matches: 8. CDR3 in DNA: TGCGCCAGCAGCTTTCTCCGGGGAGGGCGAGATACGCAGTATTTT. Residues: CASSFLRGGRDTQYF.

The CDR3 protein is CATSDSHRYEQYF. The CDR3 DNA reads as TGTGCCACCAGTGATTCCCACCGGTACGAGCAGTACTTC. The gene calls are TRBV24-1 and TRBJ2-7; D not certain. Trimming left V 2 bases short and J 4 bases short, with 8 bases between. This CDR3 has 13 amino acids. Germline CDR1 reads KGHDR; CDR2 reads SFDVKD.

The chain joins TRBV29-1 to TRBJ2-7, with 10 bases aligning to TRBD2. The germline gives CDR1 SQVTM, CDR2 ANQGSEA. This CDR3 contains 14 residues. Trimming cost V 8 bases and J 4 bases; bases outside gene matches: 11. The CDR3 region has the DNA TGCAGCTTTAAAATCCTAGCGGGAGAGTACGAGCAGTACTTC. Protein product: CSFKILAGEYEQYF.

The V call is TRBV2, the J call TRBJ2-7; 8 bases map to TRBD2. The CDR3 length is 18 residues. The junction had 15 bases not matched to a gene; V was cut back by 4 bases and J by 1 base. Looked up from germline, CDR1 is SNHLY and CDR2 is FYNNEI. CDR3 in amino acids: CASSGFGVPTSASYEQYF. The CDR3 coding sequence is TGTGCCAGCAGTGGCTTCGGTGTCCCGACTAGCGCATCCTACGAGCAGTACTTC.

This clonotype was recorded at least ten times. This chain joins TRBV20-1 and TRBJ2-7; TRBD2 agrees at 8 bases. Losses at the gene ends were 2 bases for V and 4 bases for J; bases not matched to a gene: 13. The CDR3 consists of 16 residues. The germline gives CDR1 DFQATT, CDR2 SNEGSKA (reference sequence). CDR3 protein: CSARPRKRELRYEQYF. In DNA form, the CDR3 reads TGCAGTGCTAGACCGAGAAAGCGGGAGCTTCGGTACGAGCAGTACTTC.

V and J are TRBV3-1 and TRBJ2-3; 13 nucleotides agree with TRBD2. Trimming cost V 4 bases and J 6 bases; bases outside gene matches: 10. This CDR3 is 17 amino acids long. Germline assignment: CDR1 LGHDT and CDR2 YNNKEL (reference sequence). The CDR3 coding sequence is TGTGCCAGCAGCCGCGGACTAGCGGGAGATCAACGGGATACGCAGTATTTT. Translating gives CASSRGLAGDQRDTQYF.

This clonotype was seen ten or more times. The rearrangement joins TRBV7-7 to TRBJ2-2; D is undetermined. V was pared by 3 bases and J by 6 bases, with 8 bases between. Germline assignment: CDR1 SSHAT and CDR2 FNYEAQ (reference sequence). The CDR3 extends over 13 amino acids. CDR3 in DNA: TGTGCCAGCAGCTTTTGGGATTCCGGGGAGCTGTTTTTT. Amino acids: CASSFWDSGELFF.

This clonotype was counted ten times or more. This chain joins TRBV11-2 and TRBJ2-5; D remains ambiguous. Trimming left V 1 base short and J 3 bases short, with 6 bases between. The CDR3 has 13 residues. Germline assignment: CDR1 SGHAT and CDR2 FQNNGV. The CDR3: CASSLGSKETQYF. In DNA form, the CDR3 reads TGTGCCAGCAGCTTAGGGTCGAAAGAGACCCAGTACTTC.

Worth noting for this clonotype: One junction end does not reproduce the germline sequence, and a read error may be involved. The CDR3 coding sequence is TGTGCCATCAGCCCTAGACAGGGGGCCCTAGACTATGGCTACACCTTC. Protein product: CAISPRQGALDYGYTF. This chain uses TRBV5-8 with TRBJ1-2, with TRBD1 identical over 10 bases. The CDR3 runs 16 residues. CDR1 and CDR2 (germline): SGHTS, YDEGEE.

This clonotype was recorded at least ten times. The V and J genes are TRBV12-3 or TRBV12-4 and TRBJ2-1; D ambiguous. Deletions cut 6 bases from V and 6 bases from J, with 15 bases between. The CDR3 sequence is 14 residues long. CDR3 region: CASRSVRGANEQFF. In DNA form, the CDR3 reads TGTGCCAGCAGGTCTGTCCGAGGAGCCAATGAGCAGTTCTTC.

This clonotype has more than one count but fewer than ten. The V call is TRBV20-1, the J call TRBJ2-2; no clear D gene. This CDR3 spans 13 amino acids. V was cut by 5 bases and J by 7 bases, with 14 bases left in between. Germline V lookup: CDR1 DFQATT, CDR2 SNEGSKA (reference sequence). CDR3 amino acids: CSACKTKGGELFF. DNA for the CDR3: TGCAGTGCTTGTAAAACGAAAGGCGGGGAGCTGTTTTTT.